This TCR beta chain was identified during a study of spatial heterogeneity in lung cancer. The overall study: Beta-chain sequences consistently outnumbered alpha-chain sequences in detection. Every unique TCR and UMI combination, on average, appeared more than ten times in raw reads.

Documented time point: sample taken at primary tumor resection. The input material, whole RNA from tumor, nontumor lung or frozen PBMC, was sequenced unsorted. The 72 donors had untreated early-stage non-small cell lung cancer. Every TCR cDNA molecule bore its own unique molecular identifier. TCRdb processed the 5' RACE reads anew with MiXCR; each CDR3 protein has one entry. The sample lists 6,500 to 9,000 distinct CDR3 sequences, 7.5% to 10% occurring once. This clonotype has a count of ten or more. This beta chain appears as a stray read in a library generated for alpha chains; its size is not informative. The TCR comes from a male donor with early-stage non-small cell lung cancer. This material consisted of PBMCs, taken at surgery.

The CDR3 DNA is TGCGCCAGCAGCTTGGAAGCGGGGCCAGATACGCAGTATTTT. This translates into CASSLEAGPDTQYF. The V gene is TRBV5-1, the J gene TRBJ2-3, with 7 bases identical to TRBD2. CDR3 length: 14 residues. V dropped 0 bases and J dropped 4; count of bases not matched to a gene: 2. Germline V gives CDR1 SGHRS, CDR2 YFSETQ. Combining the CDR3 with reference TRBV5-1 and TRBJ2-3 gives the whole variable domain KAGVTQTPRYLIKTRGQQVTLSCSPISGHRSVSWYQQTPGQGLQFLFEYFSETQRNKGNFPGRFSGRQFSNSRSEMNVSTLELGDSALYLCASSLEAGPDTQYFGPGTRLTVL.